This T cell receptor beta chain comes out of a study of T-cell reconstitution after alpha-beta-depleted transplantation in children. There are 13 residues in the CDR3. CDR1 is DFQATT and CDR2 is SNEGSKA in the germline V gene (reference sequence). V was shortened by 0 bases and J by 7 bases, with 12 bases between the two germline ends. There are a few counts of this clonotype. During its preparation, the TCRbeta library received unique molecular identifiers. TCRdb recomputed calls from the PCR reads with MiXCR, one row per CDR3 protein. Of some 830,000 distinct CDR3 sequences in the sample, 16% are singletons; the top ten hold roughly 5%.

The origin of this receptor is a male patient younger than 18 who had a stem cell transplant for acute lymphoblastic leukemia, so the T cells may come from the graft donor. The chain couples TRBV20-1 to TRBJ2-5; D remains ambiguous. The sample was PBMCs, mostly from graft donor cells, taken 360 days after TCRalphabeta/CD19-depleted stem cell transplant. The CDR3 nucleotides are TGCAGTGCTAGAGACCCCTACGACGGGACCCAGTACTTC. Translating it yields CSARDPYDGTQYF.